The T cell receptor (beta chain) described here comes from a study of cytomegalovirus exposure and HLA in healthy donors. Study overall: From HLA-typed donors, an early data release held roughly 80 million unique TCRs. Study-wide results and limits: As was reported, the classifier diagnosed cytomegalovirus status with high specificity and sensitivity. About 90% or about 30% of the time was how often most TCR beta V segments were productive, according to an earlier analysis.

The CDR3 is 16 amino acids. On this clone itself: The antigen is not known.

Likely unrecorded immune exposures existed in these nominally healthy donors. The PCR ran on 60 Vbeta and 13 Jbeta primers. Assay used: immunoSEQ multiplex PCR; TCRdb lists only in-frame clones, some missing. The sample holds about 190,000 clones, roughly 80% seen once. The TCR was taken from a man aged 50 to 59 in good health and CMV-seronegative. The sequenced sample was PBMCs. The chain links TRBV21-1 to TRBJ1-1. TRBV21-1 is designated a pseudogene. CDR3 DNA sequence: TGTGCCAGCAGCAAAGTCCAACGGGGGAGGCACACTGAAGCTTTCTTT. Protein sequence: CASSKVQRGRHTEAFF.